This TCR beta chain emerged from a study of T cells after yellow fever vaccination. Across the study: Low-cell-number fractions underwent preparation using SMART-Seq v4 Ultra Low Input. General study findings and limits: Primary-vaccination clones mostly resurfaced post-booster (about 96% CD4, around 88% CD8). Contaminants from the bulk population, in the form of abundant clonotypes, could be found in FACS-sorted repertoires.

Template-switching 5'RACE yielded the TCR cDNA; a universal primer site and UMIs were added in the process. Using its own MiXCR run on the 5' RACE reads, TCRdb lists one record per CDR3 protein. The top ten hold 14% of the sample, which has approximately 550,000 distinct CDR3 sequences, around 21% seen once. The sample holds a few counts of this clonotype. The antigen remains undetermined. The TCR comes from a man under 40 who received the YFV17D yellow fever vaccine. Sequenced material: PBMCs, taken 15 days after the yellow fever booster vaccination.

In nucleotides, the CDR3 is TGTGCCAGCAGTTCGCACGGGACAGGACCGAAAGATACGCAGTATTTT. Its translation is CASSSHGTGPKDTQYF. The chain couples TRBV12-3 or TRBV12-4 to TRBJ2-3; 8 bases are a match to TRBD1. Trimming cost V 4 bases and J 5 bases; bases outside gene matches: 11. There are 16 residues in the CDR3.